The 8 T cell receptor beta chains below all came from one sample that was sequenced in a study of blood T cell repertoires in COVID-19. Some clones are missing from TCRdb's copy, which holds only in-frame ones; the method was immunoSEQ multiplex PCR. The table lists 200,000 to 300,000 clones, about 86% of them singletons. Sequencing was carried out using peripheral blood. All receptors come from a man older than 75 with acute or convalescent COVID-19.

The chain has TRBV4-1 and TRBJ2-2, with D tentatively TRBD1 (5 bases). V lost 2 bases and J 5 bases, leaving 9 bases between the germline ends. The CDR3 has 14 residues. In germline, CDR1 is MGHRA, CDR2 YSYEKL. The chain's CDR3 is CASSQPGATGELFF. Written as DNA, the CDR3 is TGCGCCAGCAGCCAACCTGGGGCTACCGGGGAGCTGTTTTTT.

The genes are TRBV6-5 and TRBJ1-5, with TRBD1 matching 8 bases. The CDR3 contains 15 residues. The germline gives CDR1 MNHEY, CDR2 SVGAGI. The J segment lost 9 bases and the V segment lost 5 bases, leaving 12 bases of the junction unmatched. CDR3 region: CASSPGRGRFRPQHF. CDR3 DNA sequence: TGTGCCAGCAGTCCCGGCAGGGGGCGATTCCGGCCCCAGCATTTT.

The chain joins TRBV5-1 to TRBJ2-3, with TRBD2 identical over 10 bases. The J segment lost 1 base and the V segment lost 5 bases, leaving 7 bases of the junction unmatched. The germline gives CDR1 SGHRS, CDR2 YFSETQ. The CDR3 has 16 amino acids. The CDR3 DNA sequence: TGCGCCAGCAGTGAGGAGCGGGGGGGCGGCACAGATACGCAGTATTTT. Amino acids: CASSEERGGGTDTQYF.

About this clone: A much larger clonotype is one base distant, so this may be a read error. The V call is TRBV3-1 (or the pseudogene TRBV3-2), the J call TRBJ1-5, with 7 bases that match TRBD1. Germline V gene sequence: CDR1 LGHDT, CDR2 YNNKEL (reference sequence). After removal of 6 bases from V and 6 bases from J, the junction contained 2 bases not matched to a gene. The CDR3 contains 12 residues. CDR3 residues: CASSYRGQPQHF. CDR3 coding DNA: TGTGCCAGCAGTTACAGGGGTCAGCCCCAGCATTTT.

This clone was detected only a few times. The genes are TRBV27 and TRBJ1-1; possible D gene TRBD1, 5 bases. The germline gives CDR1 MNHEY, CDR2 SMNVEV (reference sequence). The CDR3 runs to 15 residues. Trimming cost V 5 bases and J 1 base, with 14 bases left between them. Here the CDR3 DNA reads TGTGCCAGCAGTCTACGCAGGGAACGGAACACTGAAGCTTTCTTT. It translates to CASSLRRERNTEAFF.

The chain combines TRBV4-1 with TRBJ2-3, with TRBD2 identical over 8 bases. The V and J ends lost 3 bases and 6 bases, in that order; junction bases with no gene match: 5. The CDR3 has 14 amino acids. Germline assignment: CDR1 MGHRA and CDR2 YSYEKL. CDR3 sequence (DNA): TGCGCCAGCAGCCAGTACGGCGGGGGGGATACGCAGTATTTT. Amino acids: CASSQYGGGDTQYF.

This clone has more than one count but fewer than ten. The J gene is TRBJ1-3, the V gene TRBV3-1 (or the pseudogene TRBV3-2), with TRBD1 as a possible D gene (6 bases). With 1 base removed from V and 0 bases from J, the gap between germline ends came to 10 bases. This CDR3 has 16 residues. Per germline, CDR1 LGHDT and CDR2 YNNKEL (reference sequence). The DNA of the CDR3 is TGTGCCAGCAGCCAAGGGACAGTACTCTCTGGAAACACCATATATTTT. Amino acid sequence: CASSQGTVLSGNTIYF.

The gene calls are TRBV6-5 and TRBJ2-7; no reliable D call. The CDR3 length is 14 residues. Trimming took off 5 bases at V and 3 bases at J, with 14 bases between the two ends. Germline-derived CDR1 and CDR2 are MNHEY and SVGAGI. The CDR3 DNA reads TGTGCCAGCAGTACCAGAGGTCGAAACTACGAGCAGTACTTC. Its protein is CASSTRGRNYEQYF.